This T cell receptor (beta chain) was obtained from a study of blood T cell repertoires in COVID-19 (dated by TCRdb to about 2020). For the wider study: Samples from collaborators originated in the United States, Italy and Spain and spanned both the acute and convalescent phases of COVID-19. Sample metadata almost always included a de-identified subject ID, COVID-19 status, age in years and sex. The repertoires were made available in a free public database intended to serve as a resource for research on the immune response to SARS-CoV-2. Samples were obtained from the ongoing ImmuneRACE study (first 160 participants) and from over 1,000 subjects provided by 6 global collaborators. Where available, HLA class I and class II types were obtained from metadata supplied by the sample provider rather than from assay-based typing. The material from the prospective study consisted of cDNA or gDNA derived from T cells, B-cell-depleted T cells, or PBMCs. The dataset comprised deeply sampled blood TCRbeta repertoires from subjects exposed to, actively infected with, or recovered from COVID-19.

Regarding this clone: What this receptor recognizes is not known. No much larger clone exists at a distance of one base, and base qualities are not known.

CDR1 and CDR2, looked up from the germline V gene, are MGHRA and YSYEKL. Unmatched junction bases come to 8, with V trimmed by 0 bases and J by 1 base. From the cysteine up to the phenylalanine, the CDR3 has a length of 17 residues. This entry keeps only the CDR3 DNA: 51 bases, framed from base 1. TCRbeta CDR3 regions were amplified from genomic DNA by means of the immunoSEQ Assay, a bias-controlled multiplex PCR. In the original analysis: Nucleated cell counts per sample were estimated from amplification of reference gene primers within the assay. To quantify the absolute abundance of each unique TCRbeta CDR3 rearrangement, sequence reads were collapsed and filtered. For each sample, productive Simpson clonality was calculated by taking the square root of Simpson's diversity index across productive rearrangements. TCRdb carries this immuneACCESS record with in-frame sequences only. Its versions omit some clonotypes, under half of them owing to an unresolved V gene in the studies checked, with the rest unexplained. The V and J calls and the clone size are those of that table, but D and trimming were determined from the DNA. Present in this sample are a few hundred thousand clones, around 86% of which were seen just once. More than 9% of the sample belongs to the ten largest clones.

In the prospective study, participants were about 18 to 95 years old, resided in 25 or so geographic areas of the United States, and were enrolled through a virtual design. To assign participants to cohorts, the prospective study relied on clinical history that participants themselves reported in a screening survey and a study questionnaire. ImmuneRACE Cohort 3 recovered participants were defined by two consecutive negative NP/OP PCR tests, healthcare professional clearance, or symptom resolution. In the prospective study, mobile phlebotomists collected whole blood, serum and a nasopharyngeal or oropharyngeal swab from each participant. Additional blood draws and questionnaires over an approximately two-month period could optionally be provided by prospective study participants. Blood samples from the prospective study were shipped frozen or at room temperature prior to DNA extraction. Results the study describes overall, beyond this receptor: The quantity of clinical and demographic metadata differed by source and by participant and was supplied without curation.

The chain links TRBV4-1 with TRBJ1-1; TRBD1 fits 7 bases in the junction. The TCR sequence derives from a woman younger than 30 who had recovered from COVID-19. Sequencing was performed on PBMCs or T cells enriched from blood (not recorded which). The CDR3 amino acid sequence is: CASSQDREGGTNTEAFF. The DNA sequence is as follows: TGCGCCAGCAGCCAAGATCGGGAAGGGGGCACGAACACTGAAGCTTTCTTT.